This TCR beta chain originates from a study of shared clonotypes between healthy human individuals. Study context: CD4 naive and CD4 memory each took three plates per donor, while CD8 naive took two and CD8 memory one.

CDR1 and CDR2 (germline): SGHTA, FQGNSA. V lost 1 base to trimming and J lost 5 bases, with 8 bases between them. The CDR3 spans 14 residues. Produced via immunoSEQ multiplex PCR; TCRdb's table is partial and in-frame only. The sample carries approximately 2.5 million clones, roughly 93% recorded once. Sequenced input: naive CD4+ T cells from PBMCs. Subset in this sample: CD45RA+ positively selected. This TCR came from a man between 18 and 29 years old in good health. Some clones in this sample may be carry-over from other donors' samples. J is TRBJ2-2 and V is TRBV7-2, with unresolved D. The CDR3 DNA follows: TGTGCCAGCAGCTTAGTAGTGGGGACCGGGGAGCTGTTTTTT. Its translation is CASSLVVGTGELFF.